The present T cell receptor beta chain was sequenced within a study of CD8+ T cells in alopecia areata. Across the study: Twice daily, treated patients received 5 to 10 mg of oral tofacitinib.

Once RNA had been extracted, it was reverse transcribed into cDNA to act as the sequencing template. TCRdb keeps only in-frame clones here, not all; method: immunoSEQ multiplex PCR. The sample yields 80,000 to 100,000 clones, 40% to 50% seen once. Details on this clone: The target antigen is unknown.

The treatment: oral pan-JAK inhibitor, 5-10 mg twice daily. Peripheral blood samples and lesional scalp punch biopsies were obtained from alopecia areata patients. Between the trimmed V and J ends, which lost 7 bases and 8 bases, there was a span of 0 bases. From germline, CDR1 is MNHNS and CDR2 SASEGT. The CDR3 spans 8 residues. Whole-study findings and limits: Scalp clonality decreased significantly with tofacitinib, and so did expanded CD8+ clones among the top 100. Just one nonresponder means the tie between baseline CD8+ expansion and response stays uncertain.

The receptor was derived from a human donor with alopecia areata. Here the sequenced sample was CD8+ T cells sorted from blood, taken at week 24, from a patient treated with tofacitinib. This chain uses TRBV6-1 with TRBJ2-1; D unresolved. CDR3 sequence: CASNEQFF. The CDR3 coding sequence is TGTGCCAGCAATGAGCAGTTCTTC.